This T cell receptor beta chain was captured by sequencing in a study of blood T cell repertoires in COVID-19 (dated by TCRdb to the early 2020s). For context, the study as a whole: Samples covering the acute and convalescent phases of COVID-19 were provided by collaborators in the United States, Italy and Spain. The material from the prospective study consisted of cDNA or gDNA derived from T cells, B-cell-depleted T cells, or PBMCs. The dataset comprised deeply sampled blood TCRbeta repertoires from subjects exposed to, actively infected with, or recovered from COVID-19. The repertoires were released in a freely available public database meant as a resource for research on the immune response to SARS-CoV-2. Samples came from the ongoing ImmuneRACE study (first 160 participants) plus 1,254 subjects from 6 global collaborators. Nearly every sample came with metadata listing a de-identified subject ID, COVID-19 status, age in years and sex. Where HLA class I and class II types were available, the types were taken from metadata supplied by the sample provider, not from assay-based typing.

Notes on this clone: Its antigen has not been determined. No base quality information exists; no much larger clone differs at one position.

V is trimmed back by 1 base and J by 14 bases, and the junction contains 7 bases that no gene match accounts for. CDR1 and CDR2 are drawn from the germline V gene: SGHAT, FQNNGV. The CDR3 covers 13 residues, taking in both the cysteine and the phenylalanine. The sequence is cut down to CDR3 DNA, 39 bases in frame from base 1. Results and caveats for the whole study, not just this receptor: The amount of clinical and demographic metadata varied by source and participant and was provided uncurated.

The immunoSEQ Assay, a bias-controlled multiplex PCR, was used to amplify TCRbeta CDR3 regions from genomic DNA. The study's processing was this. The number of nucleated cells in each sample was estimated from the amplification of reference gene primers within the assay. Sequence reads were collapsed and filtered to measure the absolute abundance of every unique TCRbeta CDR3 rearrangement. For each sample, productive Simpson clonality was calculated as the square root of Simpson's diversity index across productive rearrangements. The immuneACCESS repertoire file appears here via TCRdb, limited to in-frame rearrangements. These files lack a portion of the clones; in checked studies, under half of the deficit traces to unresolved V genes, and the cause of the others is not known. V, J and clone size were drawn from that table, and D and trimming were deduced from the DNA. This sample has 200,000 to 300,000 clones in its table, and over 80% of those were observed once. The ten largest clonotypes hold more than 5% of the sample.

Collaborating institutions collected whole blood in K2EDTA tubes following their own protocols. For TCRbeta analysis, collaborator samples were shipped as frozen whole blood, as isolated PBMCs, or as DNA extracted from either sample type. This clonotype was obtained from a human donor in a cohort sampled during active COVID-19. The sequenced sample consisted of peripheral blood. The chain couples TRBV11-2 to TRBJ2-1, with 8 central nucleotides matching TRBD2. The encoded CDR3 is CASSLAGGRMEFF. The sequenced DNA: TGTGCCAGCAGCTTAGCCGGCGGGAGGATGGAGTTCTTC.